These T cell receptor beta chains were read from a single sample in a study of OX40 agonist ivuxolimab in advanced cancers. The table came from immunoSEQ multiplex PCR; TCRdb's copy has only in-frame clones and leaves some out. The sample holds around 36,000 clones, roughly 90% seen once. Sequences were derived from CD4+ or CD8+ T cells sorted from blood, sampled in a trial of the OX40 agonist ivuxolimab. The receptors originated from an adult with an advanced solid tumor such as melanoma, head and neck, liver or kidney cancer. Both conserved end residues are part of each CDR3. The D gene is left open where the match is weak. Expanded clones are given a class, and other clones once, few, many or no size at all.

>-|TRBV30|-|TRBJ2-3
CAWSVSKPTDTQYF
TGTGCCTGGAGTGTCTCTAAGCCCACAGATACGCAGTATTTT
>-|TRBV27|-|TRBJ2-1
CASSFRGAFGTKFNEQFF
TGTGCCAGCAGTTTTCGGGGGGCCTTCGGGACAAAATTTAATGAGCAGTTCTTC
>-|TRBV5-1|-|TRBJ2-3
CASTRGTGTDTQYF
TGCGCCAGCACGCGGGGAACGGGCACAGATACGCAGTATTTT
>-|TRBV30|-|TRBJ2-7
CAWSVLRAVSSYEQYF
TGTGCCTGGAGTGTCCTAAGGGCCGTAAGCTCCTACGAGCAGTACTTC
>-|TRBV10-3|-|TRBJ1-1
CAISARGGSKNTEAFF
TGTGCCATCAGTGCCCGGGGGGGGTCCAAGAACACTGAAGCTTTCTTT
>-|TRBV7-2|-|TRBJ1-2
CASSFGGLGNGYTF
TGTGCCAGCAGCTTCGGCGGGTTAGGAAATGGCTACACCTTC
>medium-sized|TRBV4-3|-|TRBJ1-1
CASSQEWQGYTEAFF
TGCGCCAGCAGCCAAGAGTGGCAGGGCTACACTGAAGCTTTCTTT
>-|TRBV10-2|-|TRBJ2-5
CASSDVEETQYF
TGCGCCAGCAGTGACGTAGAAGAGACCCAGTACTTC
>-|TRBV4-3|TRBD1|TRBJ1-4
CASSQDTGVNEKLFF
TGCGCCAGCAGCCAAGATACAGGGGTAAATGAAAAACTGTTTTTT
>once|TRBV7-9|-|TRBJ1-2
CASSSPDSTNGYTF
TGTGCCAGCAGCTCCCCGGACAGTACAAATGGCTACACCTTC
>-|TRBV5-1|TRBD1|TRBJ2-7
CASSLGTGPYEQYF
TGCGCCAGCAGCTTGGGGACAGGGCCTTACGAGCAGTACTTC
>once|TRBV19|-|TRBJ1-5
CASSMGSISQPQHF
TGTGCCAGTAGTATGGGCTCCATCAGCCAGCCCCAGCATTTT
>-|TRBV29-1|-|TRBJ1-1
CSALGNTEAFF
TGCAGCGCCCTCGGGAACACTGAAGCTTTCTTT
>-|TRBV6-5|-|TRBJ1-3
CASSYNIRGGNTIYF
TGTGCCAGCAGTTACAATATCAGGGGAGGTAACACCATATATTTT
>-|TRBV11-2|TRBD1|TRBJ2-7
CASSWDRGLSYEQYF
TGTGCCAGCAGCTGGGACAGGGGGCTCTCCTACGAGCAGTACTTC
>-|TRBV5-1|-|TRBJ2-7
CASSPGDGTYEQYF
TGCGCCAGCAGCCCGGGGGACGGAACCTACGAGCAGTACTTC
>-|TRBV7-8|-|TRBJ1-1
CASSLVAGDTEAFF
TGTGCCAGCAGCTTAGTAGCAGGGGACACTGAAGCTTTCTTT
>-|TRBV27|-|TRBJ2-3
CASSFFQGSGDTQYF
TGTGCCAGCAGTTTCTTCCAAGGGTCAGGGGATACGCAGTATTTT
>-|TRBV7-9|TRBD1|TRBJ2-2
CASSLIAGGINTGELFF
TGTGCCAGCAGCTTAATTGCAGGGGGCATCAACACCGGGGAGCTGTTTTTT
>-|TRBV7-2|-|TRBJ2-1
CASSHNNEQFF
TGTGCCAGCAGCCACAACAATGAGCAGTTCTTC